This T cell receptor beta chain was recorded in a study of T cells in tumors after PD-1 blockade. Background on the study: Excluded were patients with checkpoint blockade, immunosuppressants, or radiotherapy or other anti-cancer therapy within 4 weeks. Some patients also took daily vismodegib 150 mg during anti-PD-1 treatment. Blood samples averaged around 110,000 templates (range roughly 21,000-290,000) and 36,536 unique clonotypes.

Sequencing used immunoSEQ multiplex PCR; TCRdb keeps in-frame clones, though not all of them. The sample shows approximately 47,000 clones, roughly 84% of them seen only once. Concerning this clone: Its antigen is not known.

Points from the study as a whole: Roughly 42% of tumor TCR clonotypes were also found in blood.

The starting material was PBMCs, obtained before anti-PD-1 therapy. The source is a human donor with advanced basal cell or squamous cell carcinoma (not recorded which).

The CDR3 spells CASSPILAGAFEQFF. The CDR3 coding sequence is TGTGCCAGCAGCCCTATACTAGCGGGAGCGTTTGAGCAGTTCTTC. The V and J genes are TRBV14 and TRBJ2-1; TRBD2 aligns across 11 bases. Germline loops: CDR1 SGHDN, CDR2 FVKESK. CDR3 length: 15 amino acids. Trimming cost V 4 bases and J 9 bases; bases outside gene matches: 8.